These 21 T cell receptor beta chains were all obtained from the same sample, sequenced in a study of PD-L1 blockade in urothelial cancer. Sequencing was performed with immunoSEQ multiplex PCR; in TCRdb, only in-frame clones are kept and a portion is missing. The data show about 71,000 clones, about 88% seen once. Sequenced here: PBMCs, sampled around atezolizumab (anti-PD-L1) treatment. All receptors come from a man between 60 and 75 years old with urothelial cancer.

The rearrangement links TRBV7-9 to TRBJ2-7; D is uncertain. The CDR3 contains 11 residues. V was trimmed by 0 bases and J by 7 bases, leaving 4 bases between them. Germline-derived CDR1 and CDR2 are SEHNR and FQNEAQ (reference sequence). The CDR3 DNA sequence: TGTGCCAGCAGCTTAGCCCAGGAGCAGTACTTC. Protein sequence: CASSLAQEQYF.

The rearrangement links TRBV9 to TRBJ2-5; D call uncertain. There are 12 residues in the CDR3. The germline CDR1 and CDR2 sequences are SGDLS and YYNGEE. V gave up 3 bases and J gave up 4 bases, with 7 bases separating them. The CDR3 DNA reads TGTGCCAGCAGCGGGAGTGGAGAGACCCAGTACTTC. It translates to CASSGSGETQYF. The entire variable domain, with the rest obtained from reference TRBV9 and TRBJ2-5, is as follows: DSGVTQTPKHLITATGQRVTLRCSPRSGDLSVYWYQQSLDQGLQFLIQYYNGEERAKGNILERFSAQQFPDLHSELNLSSLELGDSALYFCASSGSGETQYFGPGTRLLVL.

V and J are TRBV6-1 and TRBJ1-5; TRBD1 aligns across 8 bases. The CDR3 has 16 amino acids. V dropped 4 bases and J dropped 0; count of bases not matched to a gene: 5. The germline gives CDR1 MNHNS, CDR2 SASEGT. CDR3 DNA: TGTGCCAGCAGTGCCCGGACAGGGTATAGCAATCAGCCCCAGCATTTT. Translating gives CASSARTGYSNQPQHF.

This clone was observed a handful of times. The rearrangement joins TRBV7-2 to TRBJ2-1; D is perhaps TRBD1 (5 bases). This CDR3 has 15 amino acids. V was shortened by 3 bases and J by 1 base, with 10 bases between the two germline ends. CDR1 and CDR2 (germline): SGHTA, FQGNSA. The CDR3 is CASSFQGDSYNEQFF. The CDR3 bases are TGTGCCAGCAGCTTCCAAGGGGATTCCTACAATGAGCAGTTCTTC.

This chain uses TRBV30 with TRBJ2-2; TRBD1 matches at 8 bases. V was clipped by 5 bases and J by 4 bases; unmatched bases: 6. The CDR3 is 14 amino acids. Germline loops: CDR1 GTSNPN, CDR2 SVGIG (reference sequence). The CDR3 DNA reads TGTGCCTGGGAGACAGGGGCGGGCACCGGGGAGCTGTTTTTT. Its translation: CAWETGAGTGELFF.

CDR3 sequence reads: CASSFGGAGYNEQFF. For the CDR3, the DNA is TGTGCCAGCAGTTTTGGGGGGGCGGGATACAATGAGCAGTTCTTC. The chain carries TRBV27 and TRBJ2-1; the D gene is possibly TRBD2 (7 bases). Trimming took off 3 bases at V and 4 bases at J, with 13 bases between the two ends. The CDR3 loop spans 15 amino acids. The V gene's germline CDR1 is MNHEY and CDR2 SMNVEV (reference sequence).

The genes are TRBV7-2 and TRBJ2-3; the match to TRBD2 covers 10 bases. Germline V gene lookup returns CDR1 SGHTA and CDR2 FQGNSA. The junction had 10 bases not matched to a gene; V was cut back by 5 bases and J by 5 bases. The CDR3 is 16 amino acids. In DNA, the CDR3 is TGTGCCAGCAGCGGGGGAGCGGGAGGGCCAGGAGATACGCAGTATTTT. It specifies CASSGGAGGPGDTQYF.

This chain connects TRBV5-1 to TRBJ2-1; D is uncertain. Germline CDR1 SGHRS, CDR2 YFSETQ. V was clipped by 4 bases and J by 0 bases, with 8 bases between them. CDR3 length equals 14 residues. CDR3 in amino acids: CASSTTLSYNEQFF. CDR3 coding DNA: TGCGCCAGCAGCACGACACTCTCCTACAATGAGCAGTTCTTC.

The rearrangement uses TRBV6-5 and TRBJ2-2; 8 bases align to TRBD1. Per the germline V gene, CDR1 is MNHEY and CDR2 is SVGAGI. V lost 4 bases, J lost 5 bases, and 3 bases stayed unmatched. The CDR3 consists of 14 residues. CDR3 nucleotide sequence: TGTGCCAGCAGTTCTACAGGGGGGACCGGGGAGCTGTTTTTT. Its translation is CASSSTGGTGELFF.

The V and J genes are TRBV4-1 and TRBJ2-1; a possible D gene is TRBD1 (5 bases). Germline V gene lookup returns CDR1 MGHRA and CDR2 YSYEKL. The CDR3 extends over 18 amino acids. V lost 0 bases to trimming and J lost 0 bases, with 15 bases between them. As DNA, the CDR3 is TGCGCCAGCAGCCAAGATCGATGGGGCAGAAGCTCCTACAATGAGCAGTTCTTC. This translates into CASSQDRWGRSSYNEQFF.

This sequence joins TRBV4-1 and TRBJ2-7, with D possibly TRBD2 on 5 matching bases. The CDR3 is made up of 15 amino acids. Trimming left V 1 base short and J 2 bases short, with 12 bases between. CDR1 MGHRA and CDR2 YSYEKL come from the germline V gene. CDR3 nucleotide sequence: TGCGCCAGCAGCCAAGCACGGGGAACTCCCTACGAGCAGTACTTC. Encoded protein: CASSQARGTPYEQYF.

This rearrangement joins TRBV7-2 to TRBJ2-7; 7 nucleotides line up with TRBD2. Germline V CDR1 and CDR2: SGHTA, FQGNSA. The junction had 6 bases not matched to a gene; V was cut back by 2 bases and J by 5 bases. There are 14 residues in the CDR3. CDR3 sequence reads: CASSLSLARNEQYF. DNA for the CDR3: TGTGCCAGCAGCTTATCACTAGCGCGAAACGAGCAGTACTTC.

This chain joins TRBV18 and TRBJ1-3, with a possible D match to TRBD1 (6 bases). CDR3 length: 15 residues. Germline loops: CDR1 KGHSH, CDR2 LQKENI. Trimming took off 2 bases at V and 0 bases at J, with 8 bases between the two ends. This CDR3 reads CASSPSDSSGNTIYF. CDR3 nucleotide sequence: TGTGCCAGCTCACCATCGGACAGCTCTGGAAACACCATATATTTT.

The J gene is TRBJ1-6, the V gene TRBV13; the D is unclear. Per the germline V gene, CDR1 is PRHDT and CDR2 is FYEKMQ (reference sequence). CDR3 length: 12 amino acids. The V end was cut by 3 bases, the J end by 7 bases, with 4 bases between. The CDR3 region is CASSLANSPLHF. CDR3 DNA: TGTGCCAGCAGCTTGGCCAATTCACCCCTCCACTTT.

This chain uses TRBV21-1 with TRBJ2-1; TRBD2, the table's D call, was not compared with the DNA. TRBV21-1 has pseudogene status. The CDR3 length is 23 residues. The CDR3 bases are TGTGCCAGCAGCAAAATCTATGGATTTAGGACTAGCGGAGACCGTGCCTCCTACAATGAGCAGTTCTTC. Translation gives CASSKIYGFRTSGDRASYNEQFF.

This chain links TRBV6-5 with TRBJ2-7, with D maybe TRBD2 (6 bases). In germline, CDR1 is MNHEY, CDR2 SVGAGI. Trimming cost V 2 bases and J 2 bases, with 7 bases left between them. The CDR3 sequence is 13 residues long. The CDR3 DNA is TGTGCCAGCAGTTACCGGGGGACCTACGAGCAGTACTTC. Protein product: CASSYRGTYEQYF.

The chain is built from TRBV7-9 and TRBJ2-1; D is possibly TRBD2 (6 bases). This CDR3 has 16 residues. In germline, CDR1 is SEHNR, CDR2 FQNEAQ (reference sequence). Trimming took 1 base from V and 3 from J, leaving 13 bases between them. CDR3 bases: TGTGCCAGCAGCTTAGATCGGGGGTCAAACTACAATGAGCAGTTCTTC. As protein: CASSLDRGSNYNEQFF.

The chain joins TRBV7-9 to TRBJ1-1, with D hard to call. The CDR3 is made up of 14 amino acids. Trimming removed 1 base at V and 4 bases at J, with 10 bases between. Germline V CDR1 and CDR2: SEHNR, FQNEAQ (reference sequence). Written as DNA, the CDR3 is TGTGCCAGCAGCTTAGTTGGTGTGAGCACTGAAGCTTTCTTT. It encodes CASSLVGVSTEAFF.

The V gene is TRBV5-1, the J gene TRBJ2-1; D might be TRBD2 (5 bases). This CDR3 has 14 residues. The V gene's germline CDR1 is SGHRS and CDR2 YFSETQ. V gave up 6 bases and J gave up 8 bases, with 18 bases separating them. The CDR3 protein is CASKYNSVWHEQFF. The CDR3 DNA reads TGCGCCAGCAAGTATAATAGCGTCTGGCATGAGCAGTTCTTC. Together with reference TRBV5-1 and TRBJ2-1, the CDR3 gives the full variable domain: KAGVTQTPRYLIKTRGQQVTLSCSPISGHRSVSWYQQTPGQGLQFLFEYFSETQRNKGNFPGRFSGRQFSNSRSEMNVSTLELGDSALYLCASKYNSVWHEQFFGPGTRLTVL.

This clone was observed a single time. This sequence joins TRBV2 and TRBJ2-2; a possible D gene is TRBD2 (6 bases). The CDR3 extends over 14 amino acids. The germline V and J ends were trimmed by 6 bases and 4 bases, with 12 bases remaining between them. The germline V gene has CDR1 SNHLY and CDR2 FYNNEI. In nucleotides, the CDR3 is TGTGCCAGCAGCGGAGGGGCGCCCACCGGGGAGCTGTTTTTT. Its translation: CASSGGAPTGELFF.

The rearrangement links TRBV4-3 to TRBJ1-5; D unresolved. Germline V gives CDR1 LGHNA, CDR2 YSLEER. Between the trimmed V and J ends, which lost 2 bases and 2 bases, there was a span of 10 bases. The CDR3 sequence is 15 residues long. The CDR3 sequence: CASSQKNGGNQPQHF. In nucleotides, the CDR3 is TGCGCCAGCAGCCAAAAAAACGGGGGCAATCAGCCCCAGCATTTT.